The clone carrying this T cell receptor (beta chain) has ten or more counts. Antigen unknown. This sample stems from a study of human T cells and chemical hapten exposure. Overall study: Cases of alopecia areata, totalis or universalis occurred in a predominantly female patient group. Study results and caveats: Among TCRs, those above 1 in 1000 frequency were unaffected by DPC sensitization.

The time point is: pre-sensitization, week 0. The treatment: therapeutic diphenylcyclopropenone sensitization with weekly scalp DPC. This CDR3 region has 14 residues. Germline V gives CDR1 SGHNT, CDR2 YYREEE (reference sequence). V lost 4 bases and J lost 1; bases outside the gene matches: 3. One entry per CDR3 protein results from TCRdb running MiXCR on the RACE reads. The top ten clones hold 1.6% of a sample with around 62,000 distinct CDR3 sequences, 6.5% to 8.5% of them seen once. V is TRBV5-4 and J is TRBJ2-5; 8 nucleotides agree with TRBD2. This clonotype was sampled from a woman aged 30 to 39 with alopecia areata. Some clones in this sample may be carry-over from other donors' samples. The specimen was whole blood, collected in connection with sensitization to the hapten diphenylcyclopropenone (DPC). In nucleotides, the CDR3 is TGTGCCAGCAGCGGCCGGGGGGGCCAAGAGACCCAGTACTTC. It translates to CASSGRGGQETQYF. Full variable domain (rest looked up from reference TRBV5-4 and TRBJ2-5): ETGVTQSPTHLIKTRGQQVTLRCSSQSGHNTVSWYQQALGQGPQFIFQYYREEENGRGNFPPRFSGLQFPNYSSELNVNALELDDSALYLCASSGRGGQETQYFGPGTRLLVL.